The clone carrying this T cell receptor beta chain was picked up a small number of times. What it binds is unknown. This entry is derived from a study of glioma-infiltrating T cells. The study, taken as a whole, reports: Gliomas, especially low-grade, showed above-expected tissue-blood divergence; non-neoplastic patients showed below. Only very few CDR3 sequences appeared in both tissue and blood.

Using RNA template, CDR3s of TCR alpha and beta were amplified with iRepertoire arm-PCR. Input was roughly 100-450 ng of tissue mRNA or PBMC total RNA. TCRdb itself ran the multiplex PCR reads through MiXCR, one entry per CDR3 protein. This table holds around 130,000 distinct CDR3 sequences, roughly a quarter found once. V dropped 4 bases and J dropped 6 bases, with 18 bases sitting between them. The CDR3 runs 15 residues. Germline V gene data show CDR1 as SGHAT and CDR2 as FQNNGV. This sequence originates from a human donor with low-grade glioma or glioblastoma, undergoing nonglioma brain surgery, or in good health (not recorded which). Sequenced: glioma tissue, nonneoplastic brain tissue, or PBMCs (not recorded which). The chain links TRBV11-2 to TRBJ2-5; TRBD1 is a possible D gene (6 bases). CDR3 loop: CASSSLDWGPKTQYF. In nucleotides, the CDR3 is TGTGCCAGCAGCTCCTTAGATTGGGGGCCGAAGACCCAGTACTTC.